This T cell receptor beta chain derives from a study of cytomegalovirus exposure and HLA in healthy donors. The PCR employed 60 Vbeta primers together with 13 Jbeta primers. The repertoire was sequenced with immunoSEQ multiplex PCR; TCRdb's copy has only in-frame clones and lacks some. Here the sample spans some 150,000 clones, approximately 80% being singletons. There are 16 residues in the CDR3. Germline V CDR1 and CDR2: MGHRA, YSYEKL. The V gene lost 3 bases and the J gene lost 1 base, with 12 bases spanning the gap. Sequenced input: PBMCs. The chain uses TRBV4-1 and TRBJ2-2; a possible D gene is TRBD1 (7 bases). This sequence originates from a woman between 50 and 59 years old in good health and CMV-seropositive. The CDR3 spells CASSQNQGGNTGELFF. Here the CDR3 DNA reads TGCGCCAGCAGCCAGAACCAGGGGGGGAACACCGGGGAGCTGTTTTTT.